This TCR beta chain was identified in a study of regulatory T cells after allogeneic stem cell transplantation (dated by TCRdb to between 2017 and 2018). Turning to the overall study: Patients were stratified according to whether acute graft-versus-host disease had developed within 100 days after stem cell transplantation. Fluorescence-activated cell sorting was used to isolate CD4+CD25+CD127- regulatory T cells from patient PBMCs. The regulatory T-cell TCR repertoire after allogeneic stem cell transplantation was compared between patients with and without acute graft-versus-host disease. Conventional CD4+ T cells defined as CD4+CD25+/-CD127+ were also sorted and TCR-sequenced for comparison in the study.

Read against the paper, the sample's time point label means: 30 days after allogeneic hematopoietic stem cell transplantation. At 30 days after allogeneic hematopoietic stem cell transplantation, peripheral blood mononuclear cells were collected from the patients. Here is what the overall study found, with its caveats: No significant difference in conventional CD4+ T-cell repertoire diversity was found between patients with and without graft-versus-host disease. Because of the small patient sample size, validation of the findings in a larger cohort was required. In non-GvHD patients, the top 10 regulatory T-cell clones took up a significantly larger share of the repertoire, which suggests expansion of presumably allo-specific protective clones. The regulatory T-cell TCR repertoire was less diverse and more focused in patients without graft-versus-host disease than in patients with graft-versus-host disease. No regulatory T-cell clones were found in all patients, and the number of sorted cells showed no significant correlation with the inverse Simpson index.

TCRdb shows the sequencer as Illumina MiSeq. Reverse transcription of RNA was performed with the SMARTer RACE cDNA Amplification kit, after which the TCR beta CDR3 region was amplified. RNA from sorted cells was extracted with the RNeasy Mini Kit. Illumina paired-end sequencing was applied to the TCR beta amplicons. In the authors' own workflow: MiXCR, VDJtools and the tcR R package were the tools used to analyze the TCR repertoire. Diversity was quantified with the inverse Simpson index, and clones were binned as rare, small, medium or expanded by repertoire proportion. TCRdb applied fastp at Q25 and MiXCR to the public reads, then kept only in-frame beta chains. Merged by CDR3 protein, the rows form single entries marked with the most common genes and DNA. TCRdb, not the original authors, processed these V and J calls. The sample table records about 1,100 distinct CDR3 sequences; about a sixth of these occur just once. Approximately 12% of the sample is in the top ten clones.

From the cysteine up to the phenylalanine, the CDR3 has a length of 13 residues. CDR3 DNA is the only sequence kept; it has 39 bases, read in frame from the first base. CDR1 DFQATT and CDR2 SNEGSKA are derived from the germline V gene (reference sequence). V and J are truncated by 3 bases and 10 bases respectively, leaving an intervening sequence of 16 bases. This clonotype is medium-sized (0.01 to 0.1%). Which antigen it targets is not known. Base-call qualities are not available, and no considerably larger clone is one nucleotide away. The chain couples TRBV20-1 to TRBJ2-1; the D match is possibly TRBD1 or TRBD2, with 5 bases aligned in each. Sequencing used sorted CD4+ T cells from blood (whether regulatory or conventional is not recorded), obtained 30 days after allogeneic stem cell transplant. This receptor was identified in a human patient who had an allogeneic stem cell transplant, so the T cells may come from the graft donor. The sequenced DNA: TGCAGTGCTAGTGACAGTCCGGGGCGCGAGCAGTTCTTC. It codes for CSASDSPGREQFF.